This section outlines one T cell receptor (beta chain) sequence together with its context. Its specificity is unknown. V was cut by 2 bases and J by 2 bases, with 10 bases left in between. Germline V lookup: CDR1 SGHKS, CDR2 YYEKEE (reference sequence). This CDR3 contains 14 residues. The source of the sample is a study of chemoradiotherapy in HPV16-positive cancers. Study in general: Candidate HPV-specific T-cell clones and common TCR motifs came from functional assays in two HPV16-positive patients.

Libraries were prepared by immunoSEQ multiplex PCR; TCRdb keeps only in-frame clonotypes and omits some of them. The sample records about 20,000 clones, roughly 92% being singletons. Study findings and constraints: Better recurrence-free survival went with HPV-responsive T-cell expansion in HPV16-positive patients. Candidate HPV-specific clones and E7-related TCR motifs grew in tumor during treatment.

This clonotype was obtained from a human donor with HPV-associated anogenital cancer. The chain is built from TRBV5-5 and TRBJ1-2, with D possibly TRBD1 on 6 matching bases. Sequenced here: blood, sampled from a patient who underwent chemoradiotherapy. In DNA, the CDR3 is TGTGCCAGCAGCTTCCGGACAGAGAACTATGGCTACACCTTC. Translation: CASSFRTENYGYTF.